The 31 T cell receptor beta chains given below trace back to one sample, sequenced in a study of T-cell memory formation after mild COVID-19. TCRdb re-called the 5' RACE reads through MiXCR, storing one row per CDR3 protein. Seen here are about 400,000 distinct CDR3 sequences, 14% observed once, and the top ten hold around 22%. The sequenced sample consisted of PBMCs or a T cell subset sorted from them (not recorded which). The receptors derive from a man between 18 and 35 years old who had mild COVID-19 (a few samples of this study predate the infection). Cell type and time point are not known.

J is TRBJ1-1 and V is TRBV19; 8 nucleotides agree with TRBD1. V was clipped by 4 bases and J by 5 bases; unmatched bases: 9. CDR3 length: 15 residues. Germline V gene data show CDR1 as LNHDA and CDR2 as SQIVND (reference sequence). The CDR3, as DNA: TGTGCCAGTAGTACCCAGGGGGCTGGTGGTACTGAAGCTTTCTTT. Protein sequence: CASSTQGAGGTEAFF.

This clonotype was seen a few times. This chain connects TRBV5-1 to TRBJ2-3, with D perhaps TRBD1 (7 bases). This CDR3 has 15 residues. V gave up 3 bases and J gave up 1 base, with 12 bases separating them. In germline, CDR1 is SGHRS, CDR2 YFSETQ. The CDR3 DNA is TGCGCCAGCAGCTACGGGGGACAGCGCACAGATACGCAGTATTTT. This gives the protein CASSYGGQRTDTQYF.

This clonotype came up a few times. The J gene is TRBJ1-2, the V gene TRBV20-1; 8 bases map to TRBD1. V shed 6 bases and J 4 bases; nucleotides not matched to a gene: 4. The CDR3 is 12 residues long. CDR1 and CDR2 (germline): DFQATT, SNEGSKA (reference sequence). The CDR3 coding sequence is TGCAGTGCCGGACAGGGCGGCTATGGCTACACCTTC. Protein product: CSAGQGGYGYTF.

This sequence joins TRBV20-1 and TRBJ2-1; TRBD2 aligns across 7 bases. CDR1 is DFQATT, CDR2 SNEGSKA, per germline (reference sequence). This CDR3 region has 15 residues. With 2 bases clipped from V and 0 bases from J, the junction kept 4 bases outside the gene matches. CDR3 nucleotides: TGCAGTGCTAGAATGCGGGGGAGCTCCTACAATGAGCAGTTCTTC. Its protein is CSARMRGSSYNEQFF.

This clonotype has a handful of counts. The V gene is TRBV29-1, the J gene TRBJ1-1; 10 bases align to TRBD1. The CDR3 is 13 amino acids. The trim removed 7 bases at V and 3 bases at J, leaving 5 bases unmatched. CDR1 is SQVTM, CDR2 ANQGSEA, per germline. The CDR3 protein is CSAEGQGYTEAFF. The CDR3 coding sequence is TGCAGCGCCGAGGGACAGGGGTACACTGAAGCTTTCTTT.

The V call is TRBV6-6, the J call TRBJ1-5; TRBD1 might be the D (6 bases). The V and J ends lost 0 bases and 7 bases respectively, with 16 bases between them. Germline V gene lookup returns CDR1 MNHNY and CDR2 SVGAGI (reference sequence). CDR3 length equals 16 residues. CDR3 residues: CASSYSMGGVGQPQHF. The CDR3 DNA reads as TGTGCCAGCAGTTACTCGATGGGGGGCGTAGGCCAGCCCCAGCATTTT.

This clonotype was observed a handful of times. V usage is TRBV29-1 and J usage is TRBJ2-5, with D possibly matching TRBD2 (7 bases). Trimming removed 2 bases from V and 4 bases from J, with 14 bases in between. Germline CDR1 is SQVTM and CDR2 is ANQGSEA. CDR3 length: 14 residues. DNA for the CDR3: TGCAGCGTTGAACGGCGGGGGCAGCGAGAGACCCAGTACTTC. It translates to CSVERRGQRETQYF.

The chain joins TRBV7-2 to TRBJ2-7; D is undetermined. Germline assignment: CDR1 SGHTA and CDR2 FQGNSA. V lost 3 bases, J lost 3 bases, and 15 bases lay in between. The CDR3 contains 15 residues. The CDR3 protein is CASSLSRLAGYEQYF. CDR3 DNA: TGTGCCAGCAGCTTGAGTCGCTTGGCAGGCTACGAGCAGTACTTC.

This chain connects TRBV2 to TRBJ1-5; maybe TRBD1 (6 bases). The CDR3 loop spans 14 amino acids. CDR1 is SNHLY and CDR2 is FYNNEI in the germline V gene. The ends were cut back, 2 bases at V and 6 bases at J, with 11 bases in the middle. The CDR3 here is CASSESGGLQPQHF. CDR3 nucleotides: TGTGCCAGCAGTGAATCGGGGGGCCTTCAGCCCCAGCATTTT.

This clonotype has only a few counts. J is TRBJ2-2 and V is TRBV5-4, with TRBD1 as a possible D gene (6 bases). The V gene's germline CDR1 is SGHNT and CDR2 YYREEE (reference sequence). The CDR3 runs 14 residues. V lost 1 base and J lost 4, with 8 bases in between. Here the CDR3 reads CASSLTGSTGELFF. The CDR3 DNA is TGTGCCAGCAGCTTGACAGGGAGCACCGGGGAGCTGTTTTTT.

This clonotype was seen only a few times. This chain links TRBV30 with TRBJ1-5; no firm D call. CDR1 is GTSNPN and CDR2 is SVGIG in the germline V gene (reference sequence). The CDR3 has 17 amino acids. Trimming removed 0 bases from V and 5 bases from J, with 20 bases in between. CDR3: CAWSVPVGSSFHQPQHF. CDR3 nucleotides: TGTGCCTGGAGTGTACCGGTAGGGAGTAGCTTCCATCAGCCCCAGCATTTT. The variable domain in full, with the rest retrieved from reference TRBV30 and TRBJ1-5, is SQTIHQWPATLVQPVGSPLSLECTVEGTSNPNLYWYRQAAGRGLQLLFYSVGIGQISSEVPQNLSASRPQDRQFILSSKKLLLSDSGFYLCAWSVPVGSSFHQPQHFGDGTRLSIL.

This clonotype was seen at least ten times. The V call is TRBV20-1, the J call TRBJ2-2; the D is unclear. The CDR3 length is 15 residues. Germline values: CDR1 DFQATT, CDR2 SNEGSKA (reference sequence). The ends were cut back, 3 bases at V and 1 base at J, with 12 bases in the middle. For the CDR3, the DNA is TGCAGTGCTAGGATTGGGCAGTTGAACACCGGGGAGCTGTTTTTT. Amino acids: CSARIGQLNTGELFF.

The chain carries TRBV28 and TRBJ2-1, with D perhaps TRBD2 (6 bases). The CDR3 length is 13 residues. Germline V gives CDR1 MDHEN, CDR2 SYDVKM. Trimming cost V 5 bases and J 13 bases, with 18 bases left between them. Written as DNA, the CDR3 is TGTGCCAGCAGTCCCCCGGGACTGGACGCACAGTTCTTC. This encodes CASSPPGLDAQFF.

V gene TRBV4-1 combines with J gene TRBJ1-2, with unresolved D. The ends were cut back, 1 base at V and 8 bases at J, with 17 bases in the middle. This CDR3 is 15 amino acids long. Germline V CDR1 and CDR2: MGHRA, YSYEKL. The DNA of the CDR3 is TGCGCCAGCAGCCAAGCCGATCTCGTTGCGGGGGGCTACACCTTC. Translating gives CASSQADLVAGGYTF.

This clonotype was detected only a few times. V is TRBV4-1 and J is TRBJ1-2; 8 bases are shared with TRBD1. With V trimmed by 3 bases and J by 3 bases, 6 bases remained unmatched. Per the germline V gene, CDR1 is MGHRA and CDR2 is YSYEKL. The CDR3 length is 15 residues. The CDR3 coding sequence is TGCGCCAGCAGCCACCATTCGACAGGGGACTATGGCTACACCTTC. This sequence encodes CASSHHSTGDYGYTF.

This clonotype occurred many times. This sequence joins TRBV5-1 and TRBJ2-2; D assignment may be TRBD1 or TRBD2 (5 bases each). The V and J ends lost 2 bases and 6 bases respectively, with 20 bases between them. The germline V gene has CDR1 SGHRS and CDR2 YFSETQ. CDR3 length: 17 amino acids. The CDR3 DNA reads TGCGCCAGCAGCTTCACCCCTGAGGGGAGTGGCGCCGGGGAGCTGTTTTTT. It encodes CASSFTPEGSGAGELFF.

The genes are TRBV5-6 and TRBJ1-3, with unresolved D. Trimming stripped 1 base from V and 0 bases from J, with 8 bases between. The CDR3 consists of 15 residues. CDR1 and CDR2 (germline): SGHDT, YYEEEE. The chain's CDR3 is CASSLRRTSGNTIYF. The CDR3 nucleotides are TGTGCCAGCAGCTTGCGACGGACCTCTGGAAACACCATATATTTT. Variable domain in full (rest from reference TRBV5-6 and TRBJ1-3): DAGVTQSPTHLIKTRGQQVTLRCSPKSGHDTVSWYQQALGQGPQFIFQYYEEEERQRGNFPDRFSGHQFPNYSSELNVNALLLGDSALYLCASSLRRTSGNTIYFGEGSWLTVV.

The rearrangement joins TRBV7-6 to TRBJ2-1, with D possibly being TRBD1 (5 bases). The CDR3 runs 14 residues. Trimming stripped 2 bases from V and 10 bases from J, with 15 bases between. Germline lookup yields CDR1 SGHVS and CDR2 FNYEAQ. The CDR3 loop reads CASSLLGLDGEQFF. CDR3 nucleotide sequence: TGTGCCAGCAGCTTATTGGGGCTAGATGGCGAGCAGTTCTTC. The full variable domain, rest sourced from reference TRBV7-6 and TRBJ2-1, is GAGVSQSPRYKVTKRGQDVALRCDPISGHVSLYWYRQALGQGPEFLTYFNYEAQQDKSGLPNDRFSAERPEGSISTLTIQRTEQRDSAMYRCASSLLGLDGEQFFGPGTRLTVL.

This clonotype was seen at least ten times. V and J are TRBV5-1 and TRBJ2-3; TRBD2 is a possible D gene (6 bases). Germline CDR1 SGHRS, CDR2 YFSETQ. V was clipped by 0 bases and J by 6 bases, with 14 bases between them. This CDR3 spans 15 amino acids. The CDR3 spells CASSLVSGGRDTQYF. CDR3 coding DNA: TGCGCCAGCAGCTTGGTTTCCGGGGGACGGGATACGCAGTATTTT. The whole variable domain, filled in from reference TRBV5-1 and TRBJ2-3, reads KAGVTQTPRYLIKTRGQQVTLSCSPISGHRSVSWYQQTPGQGLQFLFEYFSETQRNKGNFPGRFSGRQFSNSRSEMNVSTLELGDSALYLCASSLVSGGRDTQYFGPGTRLTVL.

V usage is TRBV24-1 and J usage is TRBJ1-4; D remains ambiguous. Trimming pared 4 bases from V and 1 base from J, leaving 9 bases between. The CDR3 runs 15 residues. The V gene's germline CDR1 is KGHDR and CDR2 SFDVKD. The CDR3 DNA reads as TGTGCCACCAGTGACTCCTCAGGAACTAATGAAAAACTGTTTTTT. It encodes CATSDSSGTNEKLFF.

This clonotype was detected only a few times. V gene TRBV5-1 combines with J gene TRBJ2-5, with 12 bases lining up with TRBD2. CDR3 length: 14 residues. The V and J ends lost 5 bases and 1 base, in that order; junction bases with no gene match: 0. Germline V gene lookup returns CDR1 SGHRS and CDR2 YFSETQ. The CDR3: CASRTSGGQETQYF. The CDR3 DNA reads TGCGCCAGCAGGACTAGCGGGGGCCAAGAGACCCAGTACTTC. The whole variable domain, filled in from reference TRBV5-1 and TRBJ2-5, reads KAGVTQTPRYLIKTRGQQVTLSCSPISGHRSVSWYQQTPGQGLQFLFEYFSETQRNKGNFPGRFSGRQFSNSRSEMNVSTLELGDSALYLCASRTSGGQETQYFGPGTRLLVL.

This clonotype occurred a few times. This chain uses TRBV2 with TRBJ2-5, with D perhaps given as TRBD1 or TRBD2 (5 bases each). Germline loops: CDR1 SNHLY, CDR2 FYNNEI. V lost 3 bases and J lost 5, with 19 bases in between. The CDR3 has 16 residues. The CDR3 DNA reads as TGTGCCAGCAGTGAGGGACCCCCCGGGAACTACGAGACCCAGTACTTC. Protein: CASSEGPPGNYETQYF.

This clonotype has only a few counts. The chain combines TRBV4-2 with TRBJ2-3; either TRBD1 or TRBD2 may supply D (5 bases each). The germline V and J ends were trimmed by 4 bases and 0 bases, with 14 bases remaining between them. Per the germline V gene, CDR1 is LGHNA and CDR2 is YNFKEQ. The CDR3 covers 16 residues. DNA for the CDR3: TGTGCCAGCAGCCGTCTTTGGGGCGGGAGCACAGATACGCAGTATTTT. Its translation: CASSRLWGGSTDTQYF.

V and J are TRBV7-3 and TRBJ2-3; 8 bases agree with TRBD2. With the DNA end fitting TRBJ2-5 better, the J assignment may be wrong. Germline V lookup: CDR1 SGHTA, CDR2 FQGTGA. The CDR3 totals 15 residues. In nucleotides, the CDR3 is TGTGCCAGCAGCCCACAAGCGGGGGTACGTTGGACCCAGTACTTC. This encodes CASSPQAGVRWTQYF.

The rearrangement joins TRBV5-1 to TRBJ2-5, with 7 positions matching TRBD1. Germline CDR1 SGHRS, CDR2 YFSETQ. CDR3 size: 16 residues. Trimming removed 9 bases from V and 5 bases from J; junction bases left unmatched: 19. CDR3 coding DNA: TGCGCCACAAACAATAGCCCGACAGGGTTGGCGGAGACCCAGTACTTC. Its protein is CATNNSPTGLAETQYF.

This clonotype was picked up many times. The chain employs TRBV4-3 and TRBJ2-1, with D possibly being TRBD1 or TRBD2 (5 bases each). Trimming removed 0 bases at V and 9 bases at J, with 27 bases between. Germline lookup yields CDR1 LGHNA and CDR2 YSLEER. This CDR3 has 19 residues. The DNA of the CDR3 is TGCGCCAGCAGCCAAGAGGTACCTCGAATTAGGGCTTCTGGGGGTGAGCAGTTCTTC. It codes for CASSQEVPRIRASGGEQFF.

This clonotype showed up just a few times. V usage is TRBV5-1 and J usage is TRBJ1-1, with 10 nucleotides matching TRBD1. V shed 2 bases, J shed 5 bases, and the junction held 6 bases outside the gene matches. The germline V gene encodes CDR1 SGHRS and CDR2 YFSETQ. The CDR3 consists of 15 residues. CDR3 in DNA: TGCGCCAGCAGCTTATCACCGGGACAGGGGACTGAAGCTTTCTTT. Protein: CASSLSPGQGTEAFF.

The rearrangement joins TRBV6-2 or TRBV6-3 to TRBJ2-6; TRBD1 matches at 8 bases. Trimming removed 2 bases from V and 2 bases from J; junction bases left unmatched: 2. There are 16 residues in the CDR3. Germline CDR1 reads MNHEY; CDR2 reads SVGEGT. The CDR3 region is CASSYTRGPGANVLTF. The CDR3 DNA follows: TGTGCCAGCAGTTACACCAGGGGGCCTGGGGCCAACGTCCTGACTTTC.

The CDR3 region is CSVEEAPGTGGVGTEAFF. CDR3 DNA: TGCAGCGTTGAAGAAGCGCCCGGGACAGGGGGAGTGGGCACTGAAGCTTTCTTT. The chain uses TRBV29-1 and TRBJ1-1, with 11 bases lining up with TRBD1. The CDR3 loop spans 18 amino acids. Germline V gene data show CDR1 as SQVTM and CDR2 as ANQGSEA. Trimming at V came to 0 bases and at J to 4 bases, leaving 13 bases not matched to a gene.

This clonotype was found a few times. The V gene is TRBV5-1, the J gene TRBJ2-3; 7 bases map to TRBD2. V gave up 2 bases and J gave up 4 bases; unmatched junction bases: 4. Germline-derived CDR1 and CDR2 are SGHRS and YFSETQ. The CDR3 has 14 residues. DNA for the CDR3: TGCGCCAGCAGCTTTGCTAGCGGTTCAGATACGCAGTATTTT. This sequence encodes CASSFASGSDTQYF.

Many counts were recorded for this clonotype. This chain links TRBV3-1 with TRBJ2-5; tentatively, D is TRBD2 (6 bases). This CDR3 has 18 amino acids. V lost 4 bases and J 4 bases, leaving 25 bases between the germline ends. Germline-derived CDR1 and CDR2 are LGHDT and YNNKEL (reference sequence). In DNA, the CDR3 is TGTGCCAGCAGCCCACAACCAAGGGAGGAGCGTTGGGGAGAGACCCAGTACTTC. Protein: CASSPQPREERWGETQYF.